This T cell receptor (beta chain) appears in the sequencing data of a study of shared T cell receptors in the human thymus. Measured with immunoSEQ multiplex PCR; TCRdb has only the in-frame clones, and not every one. This sample carries 500,000 to 750,000 clones, around 89% of them seen once, and the ten largest clones take approximately 0.01%. Germline V CDR1 and CDR2: LNHNV, YYDKDF (reference sequence). The CDR3 has 17 residues. The trim removed 3 bases at V and 3 bases at J, leaving 12 bases unmatched. The same data also went into a second study, on human thymus T cells. Per that paper: Thymus tissue for the work was resected from patients undergoing corrective heart surgery.

This clonotype was obtained from a boy in the first two years of life with a congenital heart defect. Sequencing used thymocytes. The chain couples TRBV15 to TRBJ2-5; 8 nucleotides line up with TRBD1. DNA of the CDR3: TGTGCCACCAGCAGCGGACAGGGAACGCCTCACAAAGAGACCCAGTACTTC. Amino acids: CATSSGQGTPHKETQYF.